The 24 T cell receptor beta chains presented below share a single source sample, sequenced in a study of blood T cells in healthy people across ages. A second PCR, run for roughly 7 to 11 cycles, used a sample-barcoded 5' primer plus a J-beta primer mix. Via MiXCR, TCRdb re-called the 5' RACE reads, giving one row per CDR3 protein. The sample lists 630,000 or so distinct CDR3 sequences, about 32% seen once, with about 16% in the top ten. The specimen sequenced was blood. The source of these receptors is a woman of 80 years or more in good health.

This clonotype was counted a few times. The J gene is TRBJ2-5, the V gene TRBV5-1; 9 bases align to TRBD1. The CDR3 totals 13 residues. CDR1 is SGHRS, CDR2 YFSETQ, per germline. V lost 4 bases, J lost 9 bases, and 7 bases stayed unmatched. The CDR3 sequence: CASSADRGEAQYF. The CDR3, as DNA: TGCGCCAGCAGCGCGGACAGGGGCGAGGCCCAGTACTTC. The full variable domain, in which reference TRBV5-1 and TRBJ2-5 provide the parts outside the CDR3, is KAGVTQTPRYLIKTRGQQVTLSCSPISGHRSVSWYQQTPGQGLQFLFEYFSETQRNKGNFPGRFSGRQFSNSRSEMNVSTLELGDSALYLCASSADRGEAQYFGPGTRLLVL.

This chain uses TRBV12-3 or TRBV12-4 with TRBJ1-1; D remains ambiguous. The CDR3 totals 13 residues. V was pared by 10 bases and J by 1 base, with 13 bases between. The CDR3 here is CANSLKANTEAFF. In DNA form, the CDR3 reads TGTGCCAACAGCCTTAAGGCGAACACTGAAGCTTTCTTT.

The chain uses TRBV12-3 or TRBV12-4 and TRBJ2-1; 7 nucleotides agree with TRBD1. The CDR3 consists of 17 residues. The trim removed 2 bases at V and 2 bases at J, leaving 9 bases unmatched. Written as DNA, the CDR3 is TGTGCCAGCAGTTTAAGGGTACCGGGACAGACCTACAATGAGCAGTTCTTC. It yields the protein CASSLRVPGQTYNEQFF.

This clonotype was detected many times. The chain links TRBV7-2 to TRBJ2-4, with TRBD1 identical over 10 bases. Germline trimming cut 5 bases from V and 6 bases from J; bases unmatched to any gene: 7. Germline-derived CDR1 and CDR2 are SGHTA and FQGNSA. The CDR3 has 15 residues. The CDR3 DNA reads as TGTGCCAGCAGCCCATATGGGACAGGGGTAAACATTCAGTACTTC. Translating it yields CASSPYGTGVNIQYF.

This rearrangement joins TRBV7-2 to TRBJ1-5; 10 nucleotides agree with TRBD1. In germline, CDR1 is SGHTA, CDR2 FQGNSA. This CDR3 has 15 amino acids. J was trimmed by 7 bases and V by 6 bases; bases with no gene match: 9. The CDR3 region is CASSLATGGGQPQHF. In DNA form, the CDR3 reads TGTGCCAGCAGTTTGGCGACAGGGGGCGGACAGCCCCAGCATTTT.

The CDR3 spells CASSSTGLGGRGAFF. CDR3 coding DNA: TGCGCCAGCAGCTCCACTGGCTTGGGGGGTCGCGGAGCTTTCTTT. The V call is TRBV5-1, the J call TRBJ1-1, with D perhaps TRBD1 (5 bases). The CDR3 has 15 amino acids. Germline CDR1 reads SGHRS; CDR2 reads YFSETQ. V gave up 3 bases and J gave up 10 bases, with 22 bases separating them.

At least ten counts were recorded for this clonotype. V is TRBV20-1 and J is TRBJ1-5; D is possibly TRBD1 (5 bases). Trimming took off 5 bases at V and 4 bases at J, with 12 bases between the two ends. The germline V gene has CDR1 DFQATT and CDR2 SNEGSKA (reference sequence). CDR3 length equals 13 residues. The CDR3 bases are TGCAGTGCTCTCGGCAGACAGAATCAGCCCCAGCATTTT. Translating it yields CSALGRQNQPQHF.

Many counts were recorded for this clonotype. The chain uses TRBV3-1 and TRBJ1-2; 8 nucleotides agree with TRBD1. J was trimmed by 7 bases and V by 2 bases; bases with no gene match: 9. This CDR3 contains 15 residues. Germline assignment: CDR1 LGHDT and CDR2 YNNKEL (reference sequence). In nucleotides, the CDR3 is TGTGCCAGCAGCCAAAGCTTTGGACAGGGATCTGGCTACACCTTC. It is translated as CASSQSFGQGSGYTF.

Note on this clonotype: With a much larger clone just one base away, this may be a read error. The chain recombines TRBV20-1 with TRBJ2-7, with D possibly called TRBD1 or TRBD2 (5 bases each). In germline, CDR1 is DFQATT, CDR2 SNEGSKA (reference sequence). CDR3 size: 12 residues. The CDR3 region has the DNA TGCAGTGCCCCTGGGGGAAACTACGAGCGGTACTTC. It encodes CSAPGGNYERYF.

The table lists this clonotype with many counts. The chain has TRBV20-1 and TRBJ1-5; 7 positions match TRBD1. The CDR3 consists of 15 residues. V was pared by 5 bases and J by 0 bases, with 7 bases of the junction left unmatched. Germline CDR1 DFQATT, CDR2 SNEGSKA (reference sequence). The chain's CDR3 is CSARNTGASNQPQHF. Written as DNA, the CDR3 is TGCAGTGCTCGAAACACAGGGGCTAGCAATCAGCCCCAGCATTTT.

V usage is TRBV5-1 and J usage is TRBJ1-1; D gene uncertain. V lost 3 bases, J lost 5 bases, and 17 bases lay in between. The CDR3 is 15 amino acids. CDR1 is SGHRS and CDR2 is YFSETQ in the germline V gene. CDR3 loop: CASSSTGGRITEAFF. CDR3 in DNA: TGCGCCAGCAGCTCTACGGGAGGGCGAATAACTGAAGCTTTCTTT.

On this clonotype itself: Just one base apart from a much larger clone, this may be a read error. Given the absence of the conserved phenylalanine or tryptophan at the CDR3 end, a read error is likely. The CDR3 loop reads CASSYSGTSQYEQYS. The CDR3 DNA reads as TGTGCCAGCAGTTATTCCGGGACGAGTCAATACGAGCAGTACTCC. The chain is built from TRBV2 and TRBJ2-7; D possibly matches TRBD1 or TRBD2 (5 bases each). With 5 bases removed from V and 4 bases from J, the gap between germline ends came to 18 bases. The CDR3 covers 15 residues. CDR1 and CDR2 (germline): SNHLY, FYNNEI.

This clonotype has only a few counts. This chain joins TRBV28 and TRBJ1-5; 11 nucleotides align to TRBD1. This CDR3 is 13 amino acids long. The V and J ends lost 6 bases and 9 bases, in that order; junction bases with no gene match: 4. Per germline, CDR1 MDHEN and CDR2 SYDVKM. The CDR3 reads CASRDRGRVPQHF. The CDR3, as DNA: TGTGCCAGCAGGGACAGGGGGCGGGTGCCCCAGCATTTT.

This clonotype was observed many times. A much larger clone sits a single nucleotide away, making a read error possible. The chain employs TRBV4-3 and TRBJ2-7; TRBD1 or TRBD2 may be the D gene (5 bases each). The CDR3 has 15 residues. V lost 0 bases to trimming and J lost 4 bases, with 13 bases between them. The V gene's germline CDR1 is LGHNA and CDR2 YSLEER. CDR3 sequence (DNA): TGCGCCAGCAGCCAAGATCGGGGCCGAAGGTACGAGCAGTACTTC. Its translation: CASSQDRGRRYEQYF.

The chain employs TRBV7-8 and TRBJ2-1, with D hard to call. The V gene lost 5 bases and the J gene lost 0 bases, with 8 bases spanning the gap. The CDR3 runs 14 residues. The V gene's germline CDR1 is SGHVS and CDR2 FQNEAQ. CDR3 coding DNA: TGTGCCAGCAGCCAGCCCGGCTCCTACAATGAGCAGTTCTTC. Amino acids: CASSQPGSYNEQFF.

This clonotype was observed many times. V and J are TRBV5-1 and TRBJ1-1; D possibly corresponds to TRBD1 (5 bases). V shed 4 bases and J shed 5 bases, with 21 bases lying between them. The CDR3 is 16 amino acids. Looked up from germline, CDR1 is SGHRS and CDR2 is YFSETQ. In DNA form, the CDR3 reads TGCGCCAGCAGCCCAACGTGGGGCGGCGTGGGGACTGAAGCTTTCTTT. This sequence encodes CASSPTWGGVGTEAFF.

This clonotype has only a few counts. The J gene is TRBJ2-1, the V gene TRBV11-2; 15 bases line up with TRBD2. Per the germline V gene, CDR1 is SGHAT and CDR2 is FQNNGV. J lost 8 bases, V lost 0 bases, and 11 bases had no gene match. The CDR3 has 19 residues. The DNA of the CDR3 is TGTGCCAGCAGCTTAGAAGAGGGACTAGCGGGGGGAGTTGGCGATGAGCAGTTCTTC. It yields the protein CASSLEEGLAGGVGDEQFF.

This clonotype was found many times. The chain couples TRBV20-1 to TRBJ2-3; 9 nucleotides line up with TRBD1. V lost 6 bases, J lost 3 bases, and 7 bases stayed unmatched. CDR1 and CDR2 from the germline V gene are DFQATT and SNEGSKA (reference sequence). The CDR3 sequence is 14 residues long. The CDR3 spells CSADYRGRTDTQYF. CDR3 nucleotides: TGCAGTGCCGATTACAGGGGGCGGACAGATACGCAGTATTTT.

This clonotype was seen more than once but under ten times. This clone may be a read error of a much larger clone one base away. This rearrangement joins TRBV5-1 to TRBJ1-2; a possible D gene is TRBD1 (5 bases). Germline V gene data show CDR1 as SGHRS and CDR2 as YFSETQ. The CDR3 loop spans 14 amino acids. Trimming removed 3 bases from V and 0 bases from J, with 9 bases in between. CDR3 sequence reads: CASSWGRTNYGYTF. Here the CDR3 DNA reads TGCGCCAGCAGCTGGGGCCGAACTAACTATGGCTACACCTTC.

Comments on this clonotype: Being one base from a much bigger clone, this may be a read error. The chain recombines TRBV20-1 with TRBJ2-3; D might be TRBD1 (6 bases). Germline V gene data show CDR1 as DFQATT and CDR2 as SNEGSKA (reference sequence). The CDR3 covers 14 residues. The CDR3 region is CSTSGQGQADTQYF. CDR3 DNA: TGCAGTACTAGTGGGCAGGGGCAGGCAGATACGCAGTATTTT.

This clonotype was observed at least ten times. This may be a read error, as it is one base from a much larger clone. The chain recombines TRBV29-1 with TRBJ2-5; D is unresolved. V shed 5 bases and J shed 11 bases, with 12 bases lying between them. The CDR3 has 10 residues. Germline V gene lookup returns CDR1 SQVTM and CDR2 ANQGSEA. In DNA, the CDR3 is TGCAGCGTTTCCTCGGGTGAGCAGTACTTC. This gives the protein CSVSSGEQYF.

As concerns this clonotype: Since a much larger clone is just one base distant, this may be a read error. V gene TRBV6-5 combines with J gene TRBJ2-7, with 14 bases lining up with TRBD2. There are 15 residues in the CDR3. Germline V CDR1 and CDR2: MNHEY, SVGAGI. After removal of 5 bases from V and 7 bases from J, the junction contained 7 bases not matched to a gene. The CDR3 sequence: CASSMGLAGVNEQYF. The DNA for the CDR3 is TGTGCCAGCAGTATGGGACTAGCGGGGGTCAATGAGCAGTACTTC.

The V call is TRBV7-2, the J call TRBJ1-1; D ambiguous. Trimming shortened V by 8 bases and J by 3 bases, and 13 bases separated the two germline ends. Germline CDR1 is SGHTA and CDR2 is FQGNSA. The CDR3 is 13 residues long. DNA for the CDR3: TGTGCCAGCGGCGCGGACGGGTACACTGAAGCTTTCTTT. This sequence encodes CASGADGYTEAFF.

This clonotype occurred many times. This chain links TRBV7-7 with TRBJ2-2, with a possible D match to TRBD1 (6 bases). V lost 0 bases to trimming and J lost 5 bases, with 10 bases between them. Germline values: CDR1 SSHAT, CDR2 FNYEAQ (reference sequence). CDR3 length: 15 amino acids. The CDR3 DNA reads TGTGCCAGCAGCTTAGCGGGGGCCACGACCGGGGAGCTGTTTTTT. Protein: CASSLAGATTGELFF.